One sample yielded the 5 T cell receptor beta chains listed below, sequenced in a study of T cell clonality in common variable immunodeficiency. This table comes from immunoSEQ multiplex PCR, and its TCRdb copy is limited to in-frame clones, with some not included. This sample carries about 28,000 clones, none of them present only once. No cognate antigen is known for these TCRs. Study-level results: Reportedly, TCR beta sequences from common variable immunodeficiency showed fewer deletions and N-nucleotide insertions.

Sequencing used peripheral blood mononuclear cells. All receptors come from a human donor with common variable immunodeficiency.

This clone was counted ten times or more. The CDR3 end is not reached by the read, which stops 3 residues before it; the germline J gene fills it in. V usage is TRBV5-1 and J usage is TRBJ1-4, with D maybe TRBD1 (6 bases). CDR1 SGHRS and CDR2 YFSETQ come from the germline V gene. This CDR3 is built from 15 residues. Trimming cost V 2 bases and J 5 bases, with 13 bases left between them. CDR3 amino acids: CASSLNPGGNEKLFF. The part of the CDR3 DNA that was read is TGCGCCAGCAGCTTAAATCCGGGGGGCAATGAAAAA.

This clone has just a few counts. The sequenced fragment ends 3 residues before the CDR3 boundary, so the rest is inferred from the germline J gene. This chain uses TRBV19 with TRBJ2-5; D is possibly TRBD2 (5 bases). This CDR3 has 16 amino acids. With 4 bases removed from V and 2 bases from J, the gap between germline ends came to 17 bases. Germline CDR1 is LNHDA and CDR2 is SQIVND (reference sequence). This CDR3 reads CASSTGLRQVQETQYF. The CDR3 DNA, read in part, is TGTGCCAGTAGTACAGGACTTAGGCAAGTTCAAGAGACC. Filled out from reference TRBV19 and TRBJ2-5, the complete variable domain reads DGGITQSPKYLFRKEGQNVTLSCEQNLNHDAMYWYRQDPGQGLRLIYYSQIVNDFQKGDIAEGYSVSREKKESFPLTVTSAQKNPTAFYLCASSTGLRQVQETQYFGPGTRLLVL.

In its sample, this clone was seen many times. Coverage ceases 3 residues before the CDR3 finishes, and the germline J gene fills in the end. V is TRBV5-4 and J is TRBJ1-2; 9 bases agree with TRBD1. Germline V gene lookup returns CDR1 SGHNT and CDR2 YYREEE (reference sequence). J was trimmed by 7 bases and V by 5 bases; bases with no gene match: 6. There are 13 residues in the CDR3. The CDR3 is CASRADRGGGYTF. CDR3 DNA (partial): TGTGCCAGCAGAGCGGACAGGGGAGGTGGC.

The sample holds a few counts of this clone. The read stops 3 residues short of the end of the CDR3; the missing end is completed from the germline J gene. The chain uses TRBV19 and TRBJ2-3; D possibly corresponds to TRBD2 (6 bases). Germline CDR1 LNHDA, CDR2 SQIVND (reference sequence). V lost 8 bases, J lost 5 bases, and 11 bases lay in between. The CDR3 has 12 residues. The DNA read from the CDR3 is TGTGCCAGTGCAGGGAGGATAGATACG. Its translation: CASAGRIDT. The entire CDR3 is CASAGRIDTQYF.

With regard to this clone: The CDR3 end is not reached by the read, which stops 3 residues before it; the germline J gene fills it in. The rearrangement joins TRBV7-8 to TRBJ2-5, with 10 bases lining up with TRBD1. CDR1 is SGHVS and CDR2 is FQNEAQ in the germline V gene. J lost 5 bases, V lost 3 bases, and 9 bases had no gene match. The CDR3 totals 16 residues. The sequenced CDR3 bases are TGTGCCAGCAGCTTGACCGGACAGGGGGTGGGGGAGACC. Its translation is CASSLTGQGVGET. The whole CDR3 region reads CASSLTGQGVGETQYF.